What follows are 24 T cell receptor beta chains derived from one specimen sequenced in a study of a mutant IDH1 vaccine in newly diagnosed glioma. Generated by immunoSEQ multiplex PCR, the TCRdb table keeps only in-frame clones and is missing some. Of approximately 81,000 clones listed, 85% were seen once; the top ten hold 2% to 2.5%. These TCRs are of unknown antigen specificity. Stated time point: week 23, last vaccination. Mutant IDH1 20-mer peptide, at 300 ug, made up each vaccine dose, with topical imiquimod. The sequencing used PBMCs, collected from a glioma patient whose treatment included an IDH1 peptide vaccine. The receptors here all came from a man between 25 and 39 years old with glioma. Some clones in this sample may be carry-over from other donors' samples.

The chain is built from TRBV19 and TRBJ2-1; D tentatively fits TRBD1 or TRBD2 (6 bases each). This CDR3 region has 15 residues. V shed 10 bases and J shed 6 bases, with 22 bases lying between them. Germline V lookup: CDR1 LNHDA, CDR2 SQIVND (reference sequence). The CDR3 loop reads CATNKGGSPGNEQFF. DNA for the CDR3: TGTGCCACCAACAAGGGGGGCTCCCCTGGCAATGAGCAGTTCTTC.

This clone was picked up a small number of times. The chain joins TRBV27 to TRBJ2-7; TRBD2 matches 7 bases. In germline, CDR1 is MNHEY, CDR2 SMNVEV (reference sequence). The length of the CDR3 is 15 residues. Losses at the gene ends were 2 bases for V and 0 bases for J; bases not matched to a gene: 4. The CDR3 loop reads CASSLAGDSSYEQYF. As DNA, the CDR3 is TGTGCCAGCAGTTTAGCGGGGGATAGCTCCTACGAGCAGTACTTC.

The chain is built from TRBV5-1 and TRBJ2-3, with a weak D call TRBD2 (5 bases). Trimming removed 3 bases at V and 0 bases at J, with 14 bases between. Germline assignment: CDR1 SGHRS and CDR2 YFSETQ. The CDR3 has 16 residues. The CDR3 sequence is CASSSFGKRSTDTQYF. In DNA form, the CDR3 reads TGCGCCAGCAGCTCATTCGGGAAAAGAAGCACAGATACGCAGTATTTT.

This clone is a singleton in its sample. This chain links TRBV7-3 with TRBJ2-2; perhaps TRBD2 as D (5 bases). Trimming pared 5 bases from V and 6 bases from J, leaving 16 bases between. Per germline, CDR1 SGHTA and CDR2 FQGTGA. The CDR3 spans 15 residues. In DNA, the CDR3 is TGTGCCAGCAGCCCCGAGGTCGGGCGGGCCGGGGAGCTGTTTTTT. Translation: CASSPEVGRAGELFF.

This chain joins TRBV10-3 and TRBJ1-2; perhaps TRBD1 as D (5 bases). Germline CDR1 and CDR2: ENHRY and SYGVKD. V lost 2 bases and J lost 8, with 18 bases in between. The CDR3 totals 15 residues. The CDR3 here is CAISEPTVGVWGYTF. The CDR3 nucleotides read TGTGCCATCAGTGAGCCAACGGTGGGGGTCTGGGGCTACACCTTC.

V and J are TRBV10-1 and TRBJ2-7; the D is unclear. Germline CDR1 WNHNN, CDR2 SYGVQD (reference sequence). CDR3 size: 12 residues. V dropped 5 bases and J dropped 4 bases, with 9 bases sitting between them. CDR3 DNA sequence: TGCGCCAGCAGTCCCGGGCCTTACGAGCAGTACTTC. Protein: CASSPGPYEQYF.

The V and J genes are TRBV5-1 and TRBJ2-7; 12 positions agree with TRBD2. The CDR3 sequence is 17 residues long. CDR1 is SGHRS, CDR2 YFSETQ, per germline. V dropped 6 bases and J dropped 6; count of bases not matched to a gene: 16. For the CDR3, the DNA is TGCGCCAGCACCCCCAATCCGACTAGCGGGAGAATTTCCGAGCAGTACTTC. This encodes CASTPNPTSGRISEQYF.

The J gene is TRBJ1-3, the V gene TRBV29-1; D is possibly TRBD1 (5 bases). CDR3 length: 13 residues. Trimming took 1 base from V and 2 from J, leaving 6 bases between them. Germline-derived CDR1 and CDR2 are SQVTM and ANQGSEA. CDR3 bases: TGCAGCGTTGAAGGGGGGACTGGAAACACCATATATTTT. This encodes CSVEGGTGNTIYF.

The chain combines TRBV4-1 with TRBJ1-2; D uncertain. The CDR3 spans 17 residues. V lost 1 base and J lost 4, with 19 bases in between. Germline V gives CDR1 MGHRA, CDR2 YSYEKL. This chain's CDR3 is CASSQVVGRQSPYGYTF. In DNA form, the CDR3 reads TGCGCCAGCAGCCAAGTCGTTGGACGGCAATCTCCCTATGGCTACACCTTC.

This sequence joins TRBV9 and TRBJ2-7; no clear D. Trimming stripped 3 bases from V and 5 bases from J, with 9 bases between. Germline CDR1 SGDLS, CDR2 YYNGEE. The CDR3 runs 12 residues. The CDR3 loop reads CASSASPNEQYF. Written as DNA, the CDR3 is TGTGCCAGCAGCGCCTCACCCAACGAGCAGTACTTC.

The chain carries TRBV11-2 and TRBJ2-1; D is ambiguous. Germline assignment: CDR1 SGHAT and CDR2 FQNNGV. This CDR3 is 13 amino acids long. Trimming took off 4 bases at V and 5 bases at J, with 9 bases between the two ends. CDR3 sequence reads: CASSSRWNNEQFF. CDR3 sequence (DNA): TGTGCCAGCAGCTCTCGTTGGAACAATGAGCAGTTCTTC. The whole variable domain, remainder taken from reference TRBV11-2 and TRBJ2-1, is EAGVAQSPRYKIIEKRQSVAFWCNPISGHATLYWYQQILGQGPKLLIQFQNNGVVDDSQLPKDRFSAERLKGVDSTLKIQPAKLEDSAVYLCASSSRWNNEQFFGPGTRLTVL.

The V gene is TRBV29-1, the J gene TRBJ1-4; a possible D gene is TRBD1 (5 bases). Trimming removed 4 bases at V and 5 bases at J, with 11 bases between. This CDR3 spans 13 amino acids. From germline, CDR1 is SQVTM and CDR2 ANQGSEA. The CDR3 loop reads CSVAETVNEKLFF. CDR3 DNA sequence: TGCAGCGTTGCCGAGACAGTGAATGAAAAACTGTTTTTT.

V and J are TRBV14 and TRBJ2-5, with TRBD2 matching 7 bases. The length of the CDR3 is 14 residues. Germline-derived CDR1 and CDR2 are SGHDN and FVKESK. J was trimmed by 11 bases and V by 5 bases; bases with no gene match: 14. This CDR3 reads CASSINPTSREQYF. CDR3 bases: TGTGCCAGCAGCATAAACCCTACGTCGCGGGAGCAGTACTTC.

V and J are TRBV2 and TRBJ2-3; 13 positions agree with TRBD2. Unmatched junction bases numbered 10, after V lost 10 bases and J lost 3 bases. The CDR3 spans 16 residues. Germline V gives CDR1 SNHLY, CDR2 FYNNEI. This CDR3 is CATPTLLAGGTDTQYF. The CDR3 nucleotides are TGTGCCACTCCGACCTTACTAGCGGGAGGGACAGATACGCAGTATTTT. The full variable domain, in which reference TRBV2 and TRBJ2-3 provide the parts outside the CDR3, is EPEVTQTPSHQVTQMGQEVILRCVPISNHLYFYWYRQILGQKVEFLVSFYNNEISEKSEIFDDQFSVERPDGSNFTLKIRSTKLEDSAMYFCATPTLLAGGTDTQYFGPGTRLTVL.

This clone was counted a few times. This chain uses TRBV7-9 with TRBJ1-1; D remains unclear. Trimming stripped 1 base from V and 0 bases from J, with 0 bases between. This CDR3 is built from 12 residues. CDR1 SEHNR and CDR2 FQNEAQ come from the germline V gene (reference sequence). CDR3 protein: CASSLVNTEAFF. The CDR3 nucleotides read TGTGCCAGCAGCTTAGTGAACACTGAAGCTTTCTTT.

V usage is TRBV10-1 and J usage is TRBJ1-2, with D perhaps TRBD1 (5 bases). This CDR3 has 13 residues. The germline V gene encodes CDR1 WNHNN and CDR2 SYGVQD (reference sequence). V was trimmed by 4 bases and J by 6 bases, leaving 12 bases between them. This chain's CDR3 is CASSAEGSDGYTF. In DNA form, the CDR3 reads TGCGCCAGCAGTGCGGAGGGGTCGGATGGCTACACCTTC.

DNA for the CDR3: TGTGCCAGCAGCTTAGCGAGGATCACTAGCGGGGGGGTTGAGGAGACCCAGTACTTC. Protein product: CASSLARITSGGVEETQYF. This sequence joins TRBV7-2 and TRBJ2-5, with TRBD2 matching over 13 bases. This CDR3 spans 19 amino acids. The ends lost 0 bases at V and 5 bases at J; junction bases unmatched: 12. In germline, CDR1 is SGHTA, CDR2 FQGNSA.

This chain connects TRBV6-5 to TRBJ2-7; TRBD2 is a possible D gene (6 bases). V was pared by 6 bases and J by 1 base, with 10 bases between. This CDR3 is 13 amino acids long. Per germline, CDR1 MNHEY and CDR2 SVGAGI. DNA of the CDR3: TGTGCCAGCAGGCCCGGGAGTTCCTACGAGCAGTACTTC. It specifies CASRPGSSYEQYF.

This clone is medium-sized (0.01 to 0.1%) by share. This chain joins TRBV2 and TRBJ2-6; no clear D. This CDR3 has 15 residues. Trimming removed 6 bases at V and 0 bases at J, with 9 bases between. CDR1 SNHLY and CDR2 FYNNEI come from the germline V gene. The CDR3 loop reads CASREWGSGANVLTF. CDR3 DNA sequence: TGTGCCAGCAGGGAATGGGGCTCTGGGGCCAACGTCCTGACTTTC.

This clone was found once. This chain connects TRBV27 to TRBJ1-5, with D uncertain. Trimming took off 3 bases at V and 4 bases at J, with 4 bases between the two ends. Germline CDR1 and CDR2: MNHEY and SMNVEV (reference sequence). The CDR3 loop spans 12 amino acids. In DNA, the CDR3 is TGTGCCAGCAGTTTTTGGAATCAGCCCCAGCATTTT. As protein: CASSFWNQPQHF.

The chain is built from TRBV2 and TRBJ1-2; D is unclear. Trimming took off 10 bases at V and 2 bases at J, with 11 bases between the two ends. Germline assignment: CDR1 SNHLY and CDR2 FYNNEI. The CDR3 is 12 residues long. CDR3 sequence: CAKGSGNYGYTF. The CDR3 nucleotides read TGTGCCAAAGGGAGCGGAAACTATGGCTACACCTTC.

The rearrangement joins TRBV2 to TRBJ2-7; 10 nucleotides agree with TRBD2. Germline loops: CDR1 SNHLY, CDR2 FYNNEI. This CDR3 spans 14 amino acids. With V trimmed by 10 bases and J by 2 bases, 8 bases remained unmatched. The CDR3 region is CATEELAGTYEQYF. For the CDR3, the DNA is TGTGCCACAGAAGAACTAGCGGGGACCTACGAGCAGTACTTC.

The CDR3 DNA reads as TGTGCCAGCAGCTTAGGACCCGGTGTTTGGCAGTTCTTC. Protein product: CASSLGPGVWQFF. The rearrangement uses TRBV13 and TRBJ2-1; D unclear. With 0 bases removed from V and 12 bases from J, the gap between germline ends came to 12 bases. This CDR3 has 13 residues. CDR1 is PRHDT, CDR2 FYEKMQ, per germline (reference sequence).

The V call is TRBV28, the J call TRBJ1-6; a possible D gene is TRBD1 (5 bases). Trimming stripped 4 bases from V and 8 bases from J, with 18 bases between. From germline, CDR1 is MDHEN and CDR2 SYDVKM. The CDR3 contains 16 residues. The CDR3 loop is CASSSIPGRADSPLHF. The CDR3 coding sequence is TGTGCCAGCAGTTCTATTCCGGGACGGGCAGATTCACCCCTCCACTTT.